One sample yielded the 22 T cell receptor beta chains listed below, sequenced in a study of cytomegalovirus exposure and HLA in healthy donors. The study ran its PCR with 60 Vbeta and 13 Jbeta primers. This table comes from immunoSEQ multiplex PCR, and its TCRdb copy is limited to in-frame clones, with some not included. The table records over 200,000 clones, 77% of them present only once. The sequencing input was PBMCs. These receptors originate from a woman in her fifties or sixties in good health and CMV-seropositive.

This chain uses TRBV5-5 with TRBJ1-2, with a possible D match to TRBD1 (6 bases). Germline CDR1 SGHKS, CDR2 YYEKEE (reference sequence). The CDR3 extends over 14 amino acids. With 5 bases removed from V and 4 bases from J, the gap between germline ends came to 15 bases. CDR3 nucleotides: TGTGCCAGCAGTTGGGACGGACAGCCCTATGGCTACACCTTC. This codes for CASSWDGQPYGYTF.

This clone was seen only once. The V gene is TRBV11-2, the J gene TRBJ1-4, with 7 bases matching TRBD1. Germline-derived CDR1 and CDR2 are SGHAT and FQNNGV. This CDR3 spans 14 amino acids. V shed 5 bases and J 1 base; nucleotides not matched to a gene: 1. CDR3 residues: CASSTGVTNEKLFF. Here the CDR3 DNA reads TGTGCCAGCAGCACAGGGGTAACTAATGAAAAACTGTTTTTT.

This chain links TRBV6-5 with TRBJ2-7; 9 nucleotides match TRBD2. The CDR3 covers 13 residues. After removal of 6 bases from V and 5 bases from J, the junction contained 5 bases not matched to a gene. Germline V lookup: CDR1 MNHEY, CDR2 SVGAGI. The CDR3 reads CASRPSSGDEQYF. DNA for the CDR3: TGTGCCAGCAGGCCGTCTAGCGGGGACGAGCAGTACTTC.

The chain has TRBV6-1 and TRBJ2-5; 8 nucleotides agree with TRBD1. CDR1 is MNHNS, CDR2 SASEGT, per germline. The CDR3 is 16 residues long. V dropped 4 bases and J dropped 4; count of bases not matched to a gene: 11. The CDR3 reads CASSVHGTGEGETQYF. The CDR3 region has the DNA TGTGCCAGCAGTGTACATGGGACAGGCGAGGGAGAGACCCAGTACTTC.

The chain links TRBV6-5 to TRBJ1-5; no clear D gene. This CDR3 is 16 amino acids long. Germline values: CDR1 MNHEY, CDR2 SVGAGI. V lost 4 bases and J 0 bases, leaving 13 bases between the germline ends. The chain's CDR3 is CASSSATELSNQPQHF. CDR3 nucleotides: TGTGCCAGCAGTTCCGCGACGGAGCTTAGCAATCAGCCCCAGCATTTT.

The chain couples TRBV5-4 to TRBJ2-7; D is perhaps TRBD1 (6 bases). CDR1 is SGHNT and CDR2 is YYREEE in the germline V gene (reference sequence). V lost 3 bases and J lost 0, with 13 bases in between. This CDR3 contains 15 residues. In DNA form, the CDR3 reads TGTGCCAGCAGCTCGGGACAAAGGGGCTCCTACGAGCAGTACTTC. Its translation: CASSSGQRGSYEQYF.

This clone was observed once. The chain combines TRBV7-9 with TRBJ2-1, with 7 bases identical to TRBD1. CDR3 length: 15 amino acids. In germline, CDR1 is SEHNR, CDR2 FQNEAQ (reference sequence). The ends lost 6 bases at V and 8 bases at J; junction bases unmatched: 13. The CDR3 coding sequence is TGTGCCAGCAGGCCATATCAGGGGGTCTTCGATGAGCAGTTCTTC. Protein: CASRPYQGVFDEQFF. Full variable domain (missing parts from reference TRBV7-9 and TRBJ2-1): DTGVSQNPRHKITKRGQNVTFRCDPISEHNRLYWYRQTLGQGPEFLTYFQNEAQLEKSRLLSDRFSAERPKGSFSTLEIQRTEQGDSAMYLCASRPYQGVFDEQFFGPGTRLTVL.

This chain connects TRBV12-1 to TRBJ1-5; TRBD1, the table's D call, lacks a check against the DNA. TRBV12-1 is a known pseudogene. The CDR3 runs 16 residues. This CDR3 is CASSRLDRFRNQPQHF. CDR3 bases: TGTGCCAGCAGCCGCCTTGACAGGTTCCGCAATCAGCCCCAGCATTTT.

This clone was observed a handful of times. This chain links TRBV29-1 with TRBJ1-2, with 12 bases lining up with TRBD1. The CDR3 is 13 residues long. Germline loops: CDR1 SQVTM, CDR2 ANQGSEA. With 4 bases clipped from V and 8 bases from J, the junction kept 5 bases outside the gene matches. The CDR3 spells CSVVGQGAWGYTF. The DNA of the CDR3 is TGCAGCGTTGTGGGACAGGGGGCTTGGGGCTACACCTTC.

The chain joins TRBV5-1 to TRBJ1-3, with no clear D. Germline CDR1 reads SGHRS; CDR2 reads YFSETQ. Trimming took off 1 base at V and 6 bases at J, with 5 bases between the two ends. The CDR3 runs to 12 residues. In nucleotides, the CDR3 is TGCGCCAGCAGCTTGTTAGAAAACACCATATATTTT. Protein sequence: CASSLLENTIYF.

The V call is TRBV5-4, the J call TRBJ1-1; TRBD1 might be the D (6 bases). V lost 4 bases and J lost 0, with 13 bases in between. Germline V CDR1 and CDR2: SGHNT, YYREEE (reference sequence). CDR3 length equals 15 residues. This chain's CDR3 is CASSTRQEMNTEAFF. In nucleotides, the CDR3 is TGTGCCAGCAGCACCAGACAGGAAATGAACACTGAAGCTTTCTTT. Full variable domain (missing parts from reference TRBV5-4 and TRBJ1-1): ETGVTQSPTHLIKTRGQQVTLRCSSQSGHNTVSWYQQALGQGPQFIFQYYREEENGRGNFPPRFSGLQFPNYSSELNVNALELDDSALYLCASSTRQEMNTEAFFGQGTRLTVV.

The chain uses TRBV6-5 and TRBJ2-1, with 10 nucleotides matching TRBD2. Germline V gene data show CDR1 as MNHEY and CDR2 as SVGAGI. V trimming: 2 bases; J trimming: 10 bases; junction bases outside the gene matches: 8. The CDR3 is made up of 15 amino acids. This CDR3 reads CASSYVASGSLEQFF. DNA of the CDR3: TGTGCCAGCAGTTACGTGGCTAGCGGGAGCCTAGAGCAGTTCTTC.

This clone has just a few counts. The chain is built from TRBV7-9 and TRBJ1-6, with a possible D match to TRBD1 (5 bases). The CDR3 consists of 15 residues. Trimming left V 1 base short and J 13 bases short, with 17 bases between. Germline V gene lookup returns CDR1 SEHNR and CDR2 FQNEAQ (reference sequence). The CDR3 nucleotides are TGTGCCAGCAGCTTAGGGGCGGGGCCAAAAGTCCCCCTCCACTTT. It specifies CASSLGAGPKVPLHF.

The chain has TRBV6-1 and TRBJ2-7, with no clear D. The CDR3 sequence is 11 residues long. With 5 bases removed from V and 3 bases from J, the gap between germline ends came to 5 bases. Germline V CDR1 and CDR2: MNHNS, SASEGT. The CDR3 nucleotides are TGTGCCAGCAGTAACTACTACGAGCAGTACTTC. It specifies CASSNYYEQYF.

The V and J genes are TRBV5-4 and TRBJ1-1; D gene ambiguous. Germline CDR1 reads SGHNT; CDR2 reads YYREEE (reference sequence). Trimming left V 0 bases short and J 1 base short, with 10 bases between. The CDR3 runs 15 residues. CDR3 region: CASSLVEFQNTEAFF. CDR3 bases: TGTGCCAGCAGCTTGGTGGAGTTTCAGAACACTGAAGCTTTCTTT.

The V call is TRBV7-2, the J call TRBJ1-5, with a possible D match to TRBD1 (5 bases). CDR3 size: 16 residues. Trimming left V 0 bases short and J 7 bases short, with 16 bases between. Germline CDR1 reads SGHTA; CDR2 reads FQGNSA. The CDR3 sequence: CASSLAGGAGRQPQHF. The CDR3 nucleotides are TGTGCCAGCAGCTTAGCTGGTGGGGCAGGAAGACAGCCCCAGCATTTT.

The chain joins TRBV5-1 to TRBJ1-3, with 7 bases lining up with TRBD1. The J segment lost 4 bases and the V segment lost 4 bases, leaving 5 bases of the junction unmatched. Germline assignment: CDR1 SGHRS and CDR2 YFSETQ. The CDR3 loop spans 14 amino acids. CDR3 coding DNA: TGCGCCAGCAGCATCGGGACAGTAGGAAACACCATATATTTT. It encodes CASSIGTVGNTIYF.

V is TRBV10-3 and J is TRBJ1-3; D is unresolved. From germline, CDR1 is ENHRY and CDR2 SYGVKD. V gave up 3 bases and J gave up 2 bases, with 5 bases separating them. CDR3 length equals 13 residues. The chain's CDR3 is CAISDSAGNTIYF. The DNA of the CDR3 is TGTGCCATCAGTGACAGTGCTGGAAACACCATATATTTT.

The chain couples TRBV5-5 to TRBJ2-7, with 8 bases fitting TRBD1. Germline CDR1 is SGHKS and CDR2 is YYEKEE (reference sequence). J was trimmed by 7 bases and V by 2 bases; bases with no gene match: 11. The CDR3 has 15 amino acids. CDR3 sequence: CASSFQGAFEREQYF. The CDR3 DNA sequence: TGTGCCAGCAGCTTTCAGGGGGCCTTTGAGAGAGAGCAGTACTTC.

This clone has just one count. The chain carries TRBV30 and TRBJ1-2, with TRBD1 matching over 8 bases. Germline V gene sequence: CDR1 GTSNPN, CDR2 SVGIG (reference sequence). The CDR3 totals 12 residues. V lost 5 bases and J lost 14; bases outside the gene matches: 13. CDR3 sequence reads: CAWGLRTGRETF. In DNA form, the CDR3 reads TGTGCCTGGGGACTACGGACAGGGAGGGAAACCTTC.

The chain recombines TRBV25-1 with TRBJ1-1; maybe TRBD1 (5 bases). V lost 1 base to trimming and J lost 4 bases, with 10 bases between them. CDR1 MGHDK and CDR2 SYGVNS come from the germline V gene. The CDR3 runs to 14 residues. The CDR3 DNA reads TGTGCCAGCAGTGAATCGGGGGGAGGCACTGAAGCTTTCTTT. It specifies CASSESGGGTEAFF.

The rearrangement joins TRBV9 to TRBJ2-1; 8 bases agree with TRBD2. Trimming cost V 3 bases and J 8 bases; bases outside gene matches: 7. The CDR3 loop spans 14 amino acids. Germline V gives CDR1 SGDLS, CDR2 YYNGEE. The CDR3 bases are TGTGCCAGCAGCGCCAGCGGGAGTATTTATGAGCAGTTCTTC. This encodes CASSASGSIYEQFF. The full variable domain, in which reference TRBV9 and TRBJ2-1 provide the parts outside the CDR3, is DSGVTQTPKHLITATGQRVTLRCSPRSGDLSVYWYQQSLDQGLQFLIQYYNGEERAKGNILERFSAQQFPDLHSELNLSSLELGDSALYFCASSASGSIYEQFFGPGTRLTVL.